Listed below are T cell receptor beta chains from one sample, sequenced in a study of early stage breast cancer tumors. Sequencing was performed with immunoSEQ multiplex PCR; in TCRdb, only in-frame clones are kept and a portion is missing. The table has about 19,000 clones, 80% to 90% seen once; the top ten hold over 1.5%. Sequencing was carried out using blood. Every receptor here comes from an older person with breast cancer. The CDR3 runs from the conserved cysteine through the conserved F or W. Fields, in order: V gene, D gene, clone size, J gene, CDR3 protein, CDR3 DNA. The D gene is left open where the match is weak. Not every row has a clone size; where given, it reads once, few, many or a size class.

v_call: TRBV18; d_call: .; clone_size: .; j_call: TRBJ1-2; cdr3_aa: CASSPLVELSYGYTF; cdr3_nt: TGTGCCAGCTCACCACTGGTGGAGTTATCCTATGGCTACACCTTC
v_call: TRBV4-1; d_call: TRBD1; clone_size: .; j_call: TRBJ2-1; cdr3_aa: CASSQAGTGVNEQFF; cdr3_nt: TGCGCCAGCAGCCAGGCCGGGACAGGGGTGAATGAGCAGTTCTTC
v_call: TRBV15; d_call: .; clone_size: .; j_call: TRBJ2-7; cdr3_aa: CATSLEKSYEQYF; cdr3_nt: TGTGCCACCAGCTTGGAGAAGTCCTACGAGCAGTACTTC
v_call: TRBV5-1; d_call: TRBD1; clone_size: .; j_call: TRBJ1-2; cdr3_aa: CASSLKDRGGYTF; cdr3_nt: TGCGCCAGCAGCTTGAAGGACAGGGGTGGCTACACCTTC
v_call: TRBV14; d_call: TRBD2; clone_size: .; j_call: TRBJ2-1; cdr3_aa: CASSQDLRGGTHVF; cdr3_nt: TGTGCCAGCAGCCAAGATCTGCGGGGGGGTACCCATGTCTTC
v_call: TRBV19; d_call: TRBD2; clone_size: .; j_call: TRBJ2-3; cdr3_aa: CASSKRPPGLAGGNTDTQYF; cdr3_nt: TGTGCCAGTAGTAAGAGGCCTCCTGGACTAGCGGGGGGAAACACAGATACGCAGTATTTT
v_call: TRBV4-1; d_call: TRBD1; clone_size: .; j_call: TRBJ2-7; cdr3_aa: CASSREQGSSYEQYF; cdr3_nt: TGCGCCAGCAGCCGGGAACAGGGGTCCTCCTACGAGCAGTACTTC
v_call: TRBV5-4; d_call: .; clone_size: .; j_call: TRBJ2-3; cdr3_aa: CASRRRADSTDTQYF; cdr3_nt: TGTGCCAGCAGGCGTCGAGCGGATAGCACAGATACGCAGTATTTT
v_call: TRBV7-3; d_call: .; clone_size: .; j_call: TRBJ2-7; cdr3_aa: CASSLYQGPYEQYF; cdr3_nt: TGTGCCAGCAGCTTATACCAGGGGCCCTACGAGCAGTACTTC
v_call: TRBV4-1; d_call: TRBD1; clone_size: .; j_call: TRBJ1-1; cdr3_aa: CASSLTGAVNTEAFF; cdr3_nt: TGCGCCAGCAGCCTAACAGGGGCGGTGAACACTGAAGCTTTCTTT
v_call: TRBV25-1; d_call: .; clone_size: medium-sized; j_call: TRBJ1-2; cdr3_aa: CASENNYGYTF; cdr3_nt: TGTGCCAGCGAGAATAACTATGGCTACACCTTC
v_call: TRBV5-1; d_call: TRBD2; clone_size: .; j_call: TRBJ2-3; cdr3_aa: CASSLSGGSQFAQYF; cdr3_nt: TGCGCCAGCAGCTTAAGCGGGGGGTCCCAGTTTGCGCAGTATTTT
v_call: TRBV19; d_call: TRBD1; clone_size: .; j_call: TRBJ1-2; cdr3_aa: CASEGTAYYGYTF; cdr3_nt: TGTGCCAGCGAAGGGACAGCATACTATGGCTACACCTTC
v_call: TRBV7-2; d_call: .; clone_size: .; j_call: TRBJ2-2; cdr3_aa: CASSLTGGNTGELFF; cdr3_nt: TGTGCCAGCAGCTTAACCGGGGGGAACACCGGGGAGCTGTTTTTT
v_call: TRBV10-3; d_call: .; clone_size: once; j_call: TRBJ1-4; cdr3_aa: CAISPLGGNEKLFF; cdr3_nt: TGTGCCATCAGCCCCCTGGGGGGTAATGAAAAACTGTTTTTT
v_call: TRBV7-9; d_call: .; clone_size: .; j_call: TRBJ1-5; cdr3_aa: CASSATGSNQPQHF; cdr3_nt: TGTGCCAGCAGCGCTACAGGGAGCAATCAGCCCCAGCATTTT
v_call: TRBV19; d_call: .; clone_size: .; j_call: TRBJ1-4; cdr3_aa: CASSTRDIGEKLFF; cdr3_nt: TGTGCCAGTAGTACTCGCGACATAGGAGAAAAACTGTTTTTT
v_call: TRBV27; d_call: TRBD2; clone_size: once; j_call: TRBJ2-7; cdr3_aa: CASSLSRGVNYEQYF; cdr3_nt: TGTGCCAGCAGTTTATCGCGGGGGGTCAACTACGAGCAGTACTTC
v_call: TRBV15; d_call: .; clone_size: .; j_call: TRBJ1-1; cdr3_aa: CATSRDRGPVTEAFF; cdr3_nt: TGTGCCACCAGCAGAGACAGGGGACCGGTCACTGAAGCTTTCTTT
v_call: TRBV30; d_call: .; clone_size: .; j_call: TRBJ2-5; cdr3_aa: CAWSPKRFNQETQYF; cdr3_nt: TGTGCCTGGAGCCCCAAGCGGTTTAACCAAGAGACCCAGTACTTC
v_call: TRBV6-1; d_call: TRBD1; clone_size: .; j_call: TRBJ2-3; cdr3_aa: CASRGQGTDTQYF; cdr3_nt: TGTGCCAGCAGAGGACAGGGCACAGACACGCAGTATTTT
v_call: TRBV6-6; d_call: TRBD2; clone_size: .; j_call: TRBJ2-2; cdr3_aa: CASSYPLAGLTGELFF; cdr3_nt: TGTGCCAGCAGTTACCCACTAGCGGGGCTCACCGGGGAGCTGTTTTTT
v_call: TRBV10-3; d_call: .; clone_size: .; j_call: TRBJ2-7; cdr3_aa: CAISSTVFRHEQYF; cdr3_nt: TGTGCCATCAGTTCGACTGTATTTAGGCACGAGCAGTACTTC
v_call: TRBV27; d_call: TRBD1; clone_size: .; j_call: TRBJ2-7; cdr3_aa: CASSLEGQGANEQYF; cdr3_nt: TGTGCCAGCAGCCTGGAGGGACAGGGGGCCAACGAGCAGTACTTC
v_call: TRBV30; d_call: TRBD1; clone_size: few; j_call: TRBJ2-3; cdr3_aa: CAWRPTGGRTDTQYF; cdr3_nt: TGTGCCTGGCGCCCAACAGGGGGCCGGACAGATACGCAGTATTTT
v_call: TRBV9; d_call: TRBD1; clone_size: .; j_call: TRBJ2-5; cdr3_aa: CASSVSGQQETQYF; cdr3_nt: TGTGCCAGCAGCGTTTCGGGACAGCAAGAGACCCAGTACTTC
v_call: TRBV7-9; d_call: TRBD2; clone_size: .; j_call: TRBJ2-1; cdr3_aa: CASSSIGGNEQFF; cdr3_nt: TGTGCCAGCAGCTCCATCGGGGGGAATGAGCAGTTCTTC
v_call: TRBV11-2; d_call: .; clone_size: .; j_call: TRBJ1-1; cdr3_aa: CASSLGRGNTEAFF; cdr3_nt: TGTGCCAGCAGCTTAGGACGGGGAAACACTGAAGCTTTCTTT
v_call: TRBV7-9; d_call: .; clone_size: .; j_call: TRBJ1-2; cdr3_aa: CASSLVNTAYGYTF; cdr3_nt: TGTGCCAGCAGCTTAGTTAATACAGCTTATGGCTACACCTTC
v_call: TRBV28; d_call: .; clone_size: .; j_call: TRBJ2-7; cdr3_aa: CASSFGQAYEQYF; cdr3_nt: TGTGCCAGCAGTTTTGGGCAGGCCTACGAGCAGTACTTC
v_call: TRBV5-6; d_call: TRBD2; clone_size: .; j_call: TRBJ2-2; cdr3_aa: CASSLASGERNTGELFF; cdr3_nt: TGTGCCAGCAGCTTGGCTAGCGGGGAGAGGAACACCGGGGAGCTGTTTTTT
v_call: TRBV9; d_call: .; clone_size: .; j_call: TRBJ1-4; cdr3_aa: CASSVGGFNEKLFF; cdr3_nt: TGTGCCAGCAGCGTAGGAGGGTTCAATGAAAAACTGTTTTTT
v_call: TRBV5-1; d_call: .; clone_size: .; j_call: TRBJ2-2; cdr3_aa: CASSLERTGNTGELFF; cdr3_nt: TGCGCCAGCAGCTTGGAACGGACGGGAAACACCGGGGAGCTGTTTTTT
v_call: TRBV5-4; d_call: .; clone_size: .; j_call: TRBJ2-3; cdr3_aa: CASSGTLLRTDTQYF; cdr3_nt: TGTGCCAGCAGCGGGACTTTACTACGCACAGATACGCAGTATTTT
v_call: TRBV5-5; d_call: .; clone_size: .; j_call: TRBJ2-3; cdr3_aa: CASSPFGDTQYF; cdr3_nt: TGTGCCAGCAGCCCCTTCGGGGATACGCAGTATTTT
v_call: TRBV28; d_call: TRBD1; clone_size: .; j_call: TRBJ2-7; cdr3_aa: CASRWDRVKYEQYF; cdr3_nt: TGTGCCAGCAGGTGGGACAGGGTGAAGTACGAGCAGTACTTC
v_call: TRBV28; d_call: .; clone_size: .; j_call: TRBJ2-7; cdr3_aa: CASGTGGLYEQYF; cdr3_nt: TGTGCCAGCGGGACCGGGGGGCTCTACGAGCAGTACTTC
v_call: TRBV9; d_call: TRBD2; clone_size: few; j_call: TRBJ2-1; cdr3_aa: CASGQRGVSSYNEQFF; cdr3_nt: TGTGCCAGCGGCCAGCGGGGAGTTTCCTCCTACAATGAGCAGTTCTTC
v_call: TRBV5-8; d_call: .; clone_size: once; j_call: TRBJ1-1; cdr3_aa: CASSSRGRAVEAFF; cdr3_nt: TGTGCCAGCAGCTCACGCGGGAGGGCCGTTGAAGCTTTCTTT
v_call: TRBV2; d_call: .; clone_size: .; j_call: TRBJ1-5; cdr3_aa: CASSENVGSQPQHF; cdr3_nt: TGTGCCAGCAGTGAAAACGTTGGTAGTCAGCCCCAGCATTTT
v_call: TRBV4-1; d_call: .; clone_size: .; j_call: TRBJ1-6; cdr3_aa: CASSQEGGGLGNSPLHF; cdr3_nt: TGCGCCAGCAGCCAAGAGGGCGGAGGTCTAGGTAATTCACCCCTCCACTTT
v_call: TRBV30; d_call: .; clone_size: few; j_call: TRBJ1-1; cdr3_aa: CAWRAREDTEAFF; cdr3_nt: TGTGCCTGGAGAGCCAGGGAGGACACTGAAGCTTTCTTT
v_call: TRBV5-1; d_call: TRBD1; clone_size: .; j_call: TRBJ2-6; cdr3_aa: CASSLGQATFAGANVLTF; cdr3_nt: TGCGCCAGCAGTCTTGGACAGGCGACCTTTGCCGGGGCCAACGTCCTGACTTTC
v_call: TRBV6-5; d_call: .; clone_size: .; j_call: TRBJ2-2; cdr3_aa: CASRATSTGELFF; cdr3_nt: TGTGCCAGCAGGGCGACTAGCACCGGGGAGCTGTTTTTT
v_call: TRBV27; d_call: .; clone_size: .; j_call: TRBJ2-7; cdr3_aa: CATSRYRAHEQYF; cdr3_nt: TGTGCCACCAGCCGATACAGGGCCCACGAGCAGTACTTC
v_call: TRBV10-3; d_call: .; clone_size: .; j_call: TRBJ1-1; cdr3_aa: CAISENMNTEAFF; cdr3_nt: TGTGCCATCAGTGAGAACATGAACACTGAAGCTTTCTTT
v_call: TRBV15; d_call: .; clone_size: few; j_call: TRBJ1-3; cdr3_aa: CATSRVTHGRGFGNTIYF; cdr3_nt: TGTGCCACCAGCAGAGTAACCCATGGCAGGGGCTTTGGAAACACCATATATTTT
v_call: TRBV2; d_call: .; clone_size: once; j_call: TRBJ1-6; cdr3_aa: CASSEVASRMGSPLHF; cdr3_nt: TGTGCCAGCAGTGAAGTCGCGTCGCGGATGGGTTCACCCCTCCACTTT
v_call: TRBV30; d_call: .; clone_size: .; j_call: TRBJ2-7; cdr3_aa: CAWSLSGRSYEQYF; cdr3_nt: TGTGCCTGGAGTCTCTCGGGGAGGTCCTACGAGCAGTACTTC
v_call: TRBV30; d_call: .; clone_size: .; j_call: TRBJ1-2; cdr3_aa: CARTRGKANYGYTF; cdr3_nt: TGTGCCAGAACCAGGGGCAAAGCTAACTATGGCTACACCTTC
v_call: TRBV5-1; d_call: .; clone_size: .; j_call: TRBJ2-7; cdr3_aa: CASSLDSGVEYEQYF; cdr3_nt: TGCGCCAGCAGCTTGGATTCAGGGGTGGAATACGAGCAGTACTTC
v_call: TRBV18; d_call: .; clone_size: .; j_call: TRBJ1-1; cdr3_aa: CASSPQRETEAFF; cdr3_nt: TGTGCCAGCTCACCACAGAGGGAAACTGAAGCTTTCTTT
v_call: TRBV30; d_call: TRBD1; clone_size: once; j_call: TRBJ1-2; cdr3_aa: CAWLAGGTIGYTF; cdr3_nt: TGTGCCTGGCTTGCAGGGGGCACGATTGGCTACACCTTC
v_call: TRBV6-1; d_call: TRBD1; clone_size: .; j_call: TRBJ1-1; cdr3_aa: CASRASYRGTEAFF; cdr3_nt: TGTGCCAGCAGGGCAAGCTACAGGGGCACTGAAGCTTTCTTT
v_call: TRBV4-1; d_call: .; clone_size: .; j_call: TRBJ2-1; cdr3_aa: CASRGQSYNEQFF; cdr3_nt: TGCGCCAGTAGGGGTCAGTCCTACAATGAGCAGTTCTTC